This TCR beta chain was identified in a study of CD4 T cells in relation to SARS-CoV-2 and coronaviruses. This clone has a handful of counts. Its matching antigen is unknown. CD4+ T cells from unexposed donors were obtained before the COVID-19 pandemic (2011-2018). CD4+ T cells were isolated from the cells after nine to eleven days of culture. Germline CDR1 MDHEN, CDR2 SYDVKM. The CDR3 runs 13 residues. Trimming left V 6 bases short and J 3 bases short, with 12 bases between. Repertoires were generated with immunoSEQ multiplex PCR, while TCRdb's copy carries only in-frame clones and drops some. The repertoire consists of about 22,000 clones, with roughly 66% occurring once and the leading ten covering approximately 9.9%.

The sequence was collected from a human donor in good health. The rearrangement links TRBV28 to TRBJ2-7; D is possibly TRBD1 (5 bases). Sample: CD4+ T cells from PBMCs, cultured in vitro. CDR3 loop: CASSKGDGYEQYF. CDR3 in DNA: TGTGCCAGCAGCAAAGGGGATGGCTACGAGCAGTACTTC.